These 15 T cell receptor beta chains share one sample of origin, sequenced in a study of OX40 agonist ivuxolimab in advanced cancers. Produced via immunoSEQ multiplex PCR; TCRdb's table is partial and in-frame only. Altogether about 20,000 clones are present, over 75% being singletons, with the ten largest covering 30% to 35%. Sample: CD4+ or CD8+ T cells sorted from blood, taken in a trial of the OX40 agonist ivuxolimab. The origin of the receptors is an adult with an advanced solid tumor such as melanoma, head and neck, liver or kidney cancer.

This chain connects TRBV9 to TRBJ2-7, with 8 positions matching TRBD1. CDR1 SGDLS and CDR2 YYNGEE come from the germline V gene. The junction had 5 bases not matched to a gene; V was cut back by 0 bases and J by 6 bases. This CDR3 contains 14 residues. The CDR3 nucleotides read TGTGCCAGCAGCGTAGGGGGAACAGGGGGCGAGCAGTACTTC. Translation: CASSVGGTGGEQYF.

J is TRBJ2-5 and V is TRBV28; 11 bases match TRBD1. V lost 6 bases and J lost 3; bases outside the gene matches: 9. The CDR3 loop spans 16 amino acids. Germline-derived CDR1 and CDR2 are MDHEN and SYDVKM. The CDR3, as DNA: TGTGCCAGCAGGACAGGGACAGGGGGGGGAGAAGAGACCCAGTACTTC. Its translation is CASRTGTGGGEETQYF.

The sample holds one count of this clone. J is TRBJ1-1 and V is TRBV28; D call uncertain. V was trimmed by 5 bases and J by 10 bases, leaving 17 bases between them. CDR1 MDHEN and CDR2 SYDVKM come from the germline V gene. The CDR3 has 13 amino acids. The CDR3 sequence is CASSPLLVLSAFF. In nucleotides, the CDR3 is TGTGCCAGCAGTCCGCTGTTGGTTCTATCAGCTTTCTTT.

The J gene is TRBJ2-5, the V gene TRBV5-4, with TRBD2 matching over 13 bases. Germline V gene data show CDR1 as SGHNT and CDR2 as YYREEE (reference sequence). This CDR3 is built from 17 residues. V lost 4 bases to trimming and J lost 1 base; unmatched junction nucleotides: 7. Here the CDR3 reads CASSHGTSGIGQETQYF. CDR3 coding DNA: TGTGCCAGCAGCCACGGGACTAGCGGGATAGGCCAAGAGACCCAGTACTTC.

CDR3 loop: CASSLGLAGKETQYF. In DNA, the CDR3 is TGTGCCAGCAGCTTAGGGCTAGCGGGGAAAGAGACCCAGTACTTC. This chain links TRBV7-3 with TRBJ2-5; 9 nucleotides agree with TRBD2. After removal of 2 bases from V and 3 bases from J, the junction contained 4 bases not matched to a gene. This CDR3 has 15 residues. Germline loops: CDR1 SGHTA, CDR2 FQGTGA.

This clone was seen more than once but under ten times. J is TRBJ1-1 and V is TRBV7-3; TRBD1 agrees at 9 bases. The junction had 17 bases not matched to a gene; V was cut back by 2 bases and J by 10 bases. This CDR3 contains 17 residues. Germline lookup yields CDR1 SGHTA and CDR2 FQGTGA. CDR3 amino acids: CASSLAGGQGEGPRAFF. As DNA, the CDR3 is TGTGCCAGCAGCTTAGCCGGGGGACAGGGAGAGGGCCCACGAGCTTTCTTT.

CDR3 sequence (DNA): TGTGCCAGCAGTGAAGTCAGTTATAATTCACCCCTCCACTTT. Translating gives CASSEVSYNSPLHF. This chain connects TRBV6-1 to TRBJ1-6; D ambiguous. The CDR3 extends over 14 amino acids. V was shortened by 1 base and J by 4 bases, with 5 bases between the two germline ends. Germline CDR1 MNHNS, CDR2 SASEGT.

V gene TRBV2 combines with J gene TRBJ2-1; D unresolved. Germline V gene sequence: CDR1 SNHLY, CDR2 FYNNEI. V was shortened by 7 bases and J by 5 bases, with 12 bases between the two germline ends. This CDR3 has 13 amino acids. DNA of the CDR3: TGTGCCAGCACCTTAAAGGGTAACAATGAGCAGTTCTTC. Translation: CASTLKGNNEQFF.

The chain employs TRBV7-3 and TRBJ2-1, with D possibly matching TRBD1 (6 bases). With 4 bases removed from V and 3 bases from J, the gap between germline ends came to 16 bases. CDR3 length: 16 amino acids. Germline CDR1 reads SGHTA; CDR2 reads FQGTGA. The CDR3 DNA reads TGTGCCAGCAGCTCTAGATCGACAGGAATCTACAATGAGCAGTTCTTC. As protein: CASSSRSTGIYNEQFF.

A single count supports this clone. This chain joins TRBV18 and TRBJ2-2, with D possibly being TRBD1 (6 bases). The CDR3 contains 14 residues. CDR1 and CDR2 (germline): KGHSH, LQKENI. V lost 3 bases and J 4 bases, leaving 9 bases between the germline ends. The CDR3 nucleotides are TGTGCCAGCTCACCCACCAGGGGCACCGGGGAGCTGTTTTTT. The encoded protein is CASSPTRGTGELFF.

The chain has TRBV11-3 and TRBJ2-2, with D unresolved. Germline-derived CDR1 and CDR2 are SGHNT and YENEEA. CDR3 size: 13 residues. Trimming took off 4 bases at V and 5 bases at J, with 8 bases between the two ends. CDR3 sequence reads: CASSSVGTGELFF. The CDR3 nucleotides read TGTGCCAGCAGCTCGGTGGGGACCGGGGAGCTGTTTTTT.

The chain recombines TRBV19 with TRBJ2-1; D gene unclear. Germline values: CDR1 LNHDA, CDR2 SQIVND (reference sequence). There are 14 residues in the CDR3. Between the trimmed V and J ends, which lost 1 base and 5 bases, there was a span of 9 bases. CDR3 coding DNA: TGTGCCAGTAGTATAGCGGGTTTAAACAATGAGCAGTTCTTC. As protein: CASSIAGLNNEQFF.

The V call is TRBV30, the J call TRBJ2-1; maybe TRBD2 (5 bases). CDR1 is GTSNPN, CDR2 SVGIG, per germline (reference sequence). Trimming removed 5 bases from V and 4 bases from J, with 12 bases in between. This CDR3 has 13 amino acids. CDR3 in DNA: TGTGCCTGGGGAGTTGGAGGATACAATGAGCAGTTCTTC. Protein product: CAWGVGGYNEQFF.

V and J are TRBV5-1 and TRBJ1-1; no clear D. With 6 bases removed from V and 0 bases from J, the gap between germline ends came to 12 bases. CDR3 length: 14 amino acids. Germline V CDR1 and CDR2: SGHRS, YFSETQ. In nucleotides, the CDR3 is TGCGCCAGCAAGGGCCCAACCCTGAACACTGAAGCTTTCTTT. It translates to CASKGPTLNTEAFF. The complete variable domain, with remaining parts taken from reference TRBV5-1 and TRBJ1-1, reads KAGVTQTPRYLIKTRGQQVTLSCSPISGHRSVSWYQQTPGQGLQFLFEYFSETQRNKGNFPGRFSGRQFSNSRSEMNVSTLELGDSALYLCASKGPTLNTEAFFGQGTRLTVV.

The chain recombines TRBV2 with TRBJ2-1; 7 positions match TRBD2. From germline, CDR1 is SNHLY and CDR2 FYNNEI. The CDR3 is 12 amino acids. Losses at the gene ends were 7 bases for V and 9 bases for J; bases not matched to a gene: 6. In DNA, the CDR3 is TGTGCCAGCAAAAGGGAGGGCAGTGAGCAGTTCTTC. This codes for CASKREGSEQFF.